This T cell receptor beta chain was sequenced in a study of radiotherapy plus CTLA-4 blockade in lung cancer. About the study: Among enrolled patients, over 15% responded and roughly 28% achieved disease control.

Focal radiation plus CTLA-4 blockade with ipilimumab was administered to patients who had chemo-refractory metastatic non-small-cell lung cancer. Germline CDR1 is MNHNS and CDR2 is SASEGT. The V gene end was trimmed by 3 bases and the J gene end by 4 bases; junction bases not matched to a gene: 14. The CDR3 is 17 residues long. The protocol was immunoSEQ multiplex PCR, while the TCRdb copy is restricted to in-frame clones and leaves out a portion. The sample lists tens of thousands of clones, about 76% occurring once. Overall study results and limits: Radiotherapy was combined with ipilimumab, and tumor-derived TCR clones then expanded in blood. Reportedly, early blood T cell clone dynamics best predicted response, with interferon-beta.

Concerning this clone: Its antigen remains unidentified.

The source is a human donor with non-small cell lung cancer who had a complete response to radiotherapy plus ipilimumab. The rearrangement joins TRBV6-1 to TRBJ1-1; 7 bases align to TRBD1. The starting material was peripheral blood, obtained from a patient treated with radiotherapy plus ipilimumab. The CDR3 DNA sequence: TGTGCCAGCAGTGACCGACAGGGAAGTCGGGACAGCACTGAAGCTTTCTTT. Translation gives CASSDRQGSRDSTEAFF.